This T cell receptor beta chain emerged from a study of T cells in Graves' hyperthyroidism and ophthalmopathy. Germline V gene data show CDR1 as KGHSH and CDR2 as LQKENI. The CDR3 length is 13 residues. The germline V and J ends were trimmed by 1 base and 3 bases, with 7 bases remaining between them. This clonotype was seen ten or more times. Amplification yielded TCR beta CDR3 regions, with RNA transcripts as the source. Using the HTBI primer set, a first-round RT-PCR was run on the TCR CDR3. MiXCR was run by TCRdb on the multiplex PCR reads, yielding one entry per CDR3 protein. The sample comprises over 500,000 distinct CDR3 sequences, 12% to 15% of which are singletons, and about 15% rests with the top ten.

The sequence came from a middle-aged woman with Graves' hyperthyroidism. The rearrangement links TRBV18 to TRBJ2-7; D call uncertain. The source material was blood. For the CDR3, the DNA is TGTGCCAGCTCACCACGGTCAGGCTACGAGCAGTACTTC. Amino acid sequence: CASSPRSGYEQYF.